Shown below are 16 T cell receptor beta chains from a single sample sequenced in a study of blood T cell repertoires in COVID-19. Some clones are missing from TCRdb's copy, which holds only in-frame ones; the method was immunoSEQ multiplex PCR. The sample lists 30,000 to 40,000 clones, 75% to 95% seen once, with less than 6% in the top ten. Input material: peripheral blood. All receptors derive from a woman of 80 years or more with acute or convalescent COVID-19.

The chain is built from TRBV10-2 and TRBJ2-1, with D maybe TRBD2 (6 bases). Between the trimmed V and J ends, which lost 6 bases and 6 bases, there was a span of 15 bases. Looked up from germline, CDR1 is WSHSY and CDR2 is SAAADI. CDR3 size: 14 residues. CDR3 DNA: TGCGCCAGCAGAGCGAATAGCGGTGGCAATGAGCAGTTCTTC. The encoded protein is CASRANSGGNEQFF.

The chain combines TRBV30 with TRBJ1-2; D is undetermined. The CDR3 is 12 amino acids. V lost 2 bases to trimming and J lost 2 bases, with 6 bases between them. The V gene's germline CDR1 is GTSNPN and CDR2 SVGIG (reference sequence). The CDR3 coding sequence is TGTGCCTGGAGTCCCGTCAACTATGGCTACACCTTC. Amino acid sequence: CAWSPVNYGYTF.

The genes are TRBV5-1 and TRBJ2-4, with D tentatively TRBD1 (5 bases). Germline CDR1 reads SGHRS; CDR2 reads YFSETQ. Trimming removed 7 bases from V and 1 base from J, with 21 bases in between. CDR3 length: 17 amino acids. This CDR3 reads CASSAQAGSSAKNIQYF. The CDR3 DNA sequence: TGCGCCAGCTCTGCACAGGCTGGGTCATCGGCCAAAAACATTCAGTACTTC.

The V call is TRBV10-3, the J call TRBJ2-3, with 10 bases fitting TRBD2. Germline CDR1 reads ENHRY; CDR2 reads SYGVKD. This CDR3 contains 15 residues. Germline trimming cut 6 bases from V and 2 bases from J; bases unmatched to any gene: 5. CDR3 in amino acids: CAIRRLAGSTDTQYF. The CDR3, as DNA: TGTGCCATCAGGAGACTAGCGGGCTCCACAGATACGCAGTATTTT.

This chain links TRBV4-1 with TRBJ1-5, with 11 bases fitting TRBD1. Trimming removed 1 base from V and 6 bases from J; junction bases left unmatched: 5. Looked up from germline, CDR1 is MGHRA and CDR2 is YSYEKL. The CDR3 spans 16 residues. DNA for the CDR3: TGCGCCAGCAGCCAAGTGTGGACAGGGGGCTTTCAGCCCCAGCATTTT. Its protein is CASSQVWTGGFQPQHF.

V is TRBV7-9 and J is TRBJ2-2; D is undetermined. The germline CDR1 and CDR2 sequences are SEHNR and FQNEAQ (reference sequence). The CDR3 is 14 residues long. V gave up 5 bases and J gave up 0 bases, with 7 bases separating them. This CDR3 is CASSIQSNTGELFF. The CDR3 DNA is TGTGCCAGCAGCATACAGTCGAACACCGGGGAGCTGTTTTTT.

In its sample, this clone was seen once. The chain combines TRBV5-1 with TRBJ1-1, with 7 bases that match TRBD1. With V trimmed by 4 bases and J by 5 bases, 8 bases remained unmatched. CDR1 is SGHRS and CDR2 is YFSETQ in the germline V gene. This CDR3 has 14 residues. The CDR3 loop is CASSNGQARTEAFF. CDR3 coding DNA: TGCGCCAGCAGCAACGGACAGGCGCGGACTGAAGCTTTCTTT.

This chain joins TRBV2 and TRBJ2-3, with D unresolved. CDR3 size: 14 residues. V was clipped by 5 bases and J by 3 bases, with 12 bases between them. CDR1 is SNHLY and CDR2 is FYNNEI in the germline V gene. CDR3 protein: CASSLLSPTDTQYF. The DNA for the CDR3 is TGTGCCAGCAGTCTTCTAAGTCCTACAGATACGCAGTATTTT.

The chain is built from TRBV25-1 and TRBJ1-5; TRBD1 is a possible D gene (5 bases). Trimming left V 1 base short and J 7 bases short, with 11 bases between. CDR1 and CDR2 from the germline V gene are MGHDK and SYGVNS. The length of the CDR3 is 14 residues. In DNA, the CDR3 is TGTGCCAGCAGTGAATGGGGGGTGGGGCAGCCCCAGCATTTT. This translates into CASSEWGVGQPQHF.

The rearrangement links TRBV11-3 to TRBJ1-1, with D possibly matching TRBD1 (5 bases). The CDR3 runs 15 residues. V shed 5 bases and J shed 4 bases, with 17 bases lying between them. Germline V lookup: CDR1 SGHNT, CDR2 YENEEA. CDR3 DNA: TGTGCCAGCAGCATCTACCAGGGAGGAGGCACTGAAGCTTTCTTT. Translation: CASSIYQGGGTEAFF. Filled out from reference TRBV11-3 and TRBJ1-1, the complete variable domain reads EAGVVQSPRYKIIEKKQPVAFWCNPISGHNTLYWYLQNLGQGPELLIRYENEEAVDDSQLPKDRFSAERLKGVDSTLKIQPAELGDSAVYLCASSIYQGGGTEAFFGQGTRLTVV.

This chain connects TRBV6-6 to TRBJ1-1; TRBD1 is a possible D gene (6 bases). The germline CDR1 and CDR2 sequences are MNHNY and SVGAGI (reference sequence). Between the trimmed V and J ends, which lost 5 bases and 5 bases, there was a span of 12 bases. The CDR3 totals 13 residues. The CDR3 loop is CASSTGSGTEAFF. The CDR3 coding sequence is TGTGCCAGCAGTACAGGGTCAGGGACTGAAGCTTTCTTT.

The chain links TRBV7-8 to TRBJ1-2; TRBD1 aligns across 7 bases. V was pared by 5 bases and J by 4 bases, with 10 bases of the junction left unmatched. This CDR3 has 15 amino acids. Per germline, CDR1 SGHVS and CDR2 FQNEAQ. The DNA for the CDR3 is TGTGCCAGCAGCCCCCTAGACAGGGTTCCCTATGGCTACACCTTC. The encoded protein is CASSPLDRVPYGYTF.

CDR3 protein: CASAVPASSGNTIYF. CDR3 nucleotides: TGTGCCAGCGCGGTGCCAGCAAGCTCTGGAAACACCATATATTTT. The genes are TRBV28 and TRBJ1-3; D is unclear. V gave up 8 bases and J gave up 0 bases, with 14 bases separating them. This CDR3 is 15 amino acids long. The germline V gene has CDR1 MDHEN and CDR2 SYDVKM.

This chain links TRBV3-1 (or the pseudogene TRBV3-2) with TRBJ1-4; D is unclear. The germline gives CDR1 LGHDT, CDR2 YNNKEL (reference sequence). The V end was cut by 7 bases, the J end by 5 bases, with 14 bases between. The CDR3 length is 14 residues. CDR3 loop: CASNFGRPNEKLFF. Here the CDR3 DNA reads TGTGCCAGCAATTTTGGGCGACCGAATGAAAAACTGTTTTTT.

CDR3 sequence: CSVAPGPEAFF. The CDR3, as DNA: TGCAGCGTTGCCCCAGGGCCTGAAGCTTTCTTT. This chain connects TRBV29-1 to TRBJ1-1; tentatively, D is TRBD1 (5 bases). The CDR3 sequence is 11 residues long. The germline CDR1 and CDR2 sequences are SQVTM and ANQGSEA. Trimming shortened V by 4 bases and J by 6 bases, and 9 bases separated the two germline ends.

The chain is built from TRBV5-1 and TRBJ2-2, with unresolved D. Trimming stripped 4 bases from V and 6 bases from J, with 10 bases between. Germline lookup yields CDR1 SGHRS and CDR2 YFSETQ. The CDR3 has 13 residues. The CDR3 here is CASSPTEAGELFF. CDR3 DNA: TGCGCCAGCAGCCCGACCGAGGCCGGGGAGCTGTTTTTT.